This T cell receptor beta chain comes out of a study of Graves' ophthalmopathy and Graves' hyperthyroidism. Overall study findings and caveats: The blood repertoire also included most expanded thyroid clonotypes above 0.001 frequency.

Germline V gene lookup returns CDR1 SNHLY and CDR2 FYNNEI. The CDR3 consists of 16 residues. V gave up 6 bases and J gave up 4 bases, with 22 bases separating them. The authors amplified TCR beta CDR3 regions from RNA transcripts. RT-PCR with HTBI primers came first, then second-round multiplex PCR. In TCRdb, the multiplex PCR reads were re-called with MiXCR into one record per CDR3 protein. Of about 1.1 million distinct CDR3 sequences in the sample, roughly 35% are singletons; the top ten hold more than 9.5%. At least ten counts were recorded for this clonotype. What it recognizes is unknown. Hyperthyroidism patients, aged 18 to 65, were newly diagnosed, under 2 months' duration. Exclusion applied to patients with other autoimmune diseases, uncontrolled infections, pregnancy or lactation.

The gene calls are TRBV2 and TRBJ2-7; D may be TRBD2 (5 bases). The sequencing sample was made of peripheral blood or thyroid tissue (not recorded which). This sequence originates from an adult man with Graves' hyperthyroidism. CDR3 residues: CASSLGFLRDKYEQYF. The DNA for the CDR3 is TGTGCCAGCAGCCTCGGTTTTCTACGGGATAAGTACGAGCAGTACTTC.